This paragraph reports one TCR beta chain. Its antigen is unknown. This specimen comes from a study of cytomegalovirus exposure and HLA in healthy donors. Study results and limitations: V- and J-gene trimming in TCR beta was tied to a missense DCLRE1C variant by an analysis performed later.

While unrecorded immune exposures were likely, the donors were nominally healthy when sampled. This CDR3 comprises 13 residues. The germline gives CDR1 SNHLY, CDR2 FYNNEI. V shed 10 bases and J 0 bases; nucleotides not matched to a gene: 5. 13 Jbeta primers and 60 Vbeta primers were used for the PCR. Profiling relied on immunoSEQ multiplex PCR, and the TCRdb table lists in-frame clones only, not all of them. In the table there are about 130,000 clones, roughly 78% of which are singletons. The sample comprised PBMCs. The chain is built from TRBV2 and TRBJ1-2; 7 bases agree with TRBD1. The TCR originated in a man aged 25-45 years in good health and CMV-seropositive. The CDR3 loop is CATGDSPNYGYTF. The CDR3 DNA is TGTGCCACTGGGGACAGCCCTAACTATGGCTACACCTTC.